Below, 2 T cell receptor beta chains from the same sample are listed, as sequenced in a study of blood T cells in healthy people across ages. Together with a sample-barcoded 5' primer, a J-beta primer mix was included in a second PCR lasting about 7 to 12 cycles. TCRdb re-called the 5' RACE reads with MiXCR, one entry per CDR3 protein. Of 600,000 or so distinct CDR3 sequences listed, roughly 48% are singletons. Sequencing input: blood. These receptors were taken from a man at least 80 years old in good health.

The sample holds a few counts of this clonotype. This chain joins TRBV12-3 or TRBV12-4 and TRBJ2-4; D is unclear. The tail of the sequence fits TRBJ2-5 better, so the J call may be wrong. This CDR3 region has 13 residues. CDR3 in DNA: TGTGCCAGCAGTTTAATCCAAGACGAGACCCAGTACTTC. Its translation is CASSLIQDETQYF.

As to this clonotype: One end of the junction fails to match germline, which may point to a read error. This sequence joins TRBV20-1 and TRBJ1-1, with D uncertain. Germline CDR1 is DFQATT and CDR2 is SNEGSKA (reference sequence). The CDR3 runs to 11 residues. The CDR3: CCAPPATEAFF. The CDR3, as DNA: TGCTGTGCCCCCCCGGCCACTGAAGCTTTCTTT.